This TCR beta chain was identified during a study of breast tumors, draining lymph nodes, adjacent tissues. Study findings and constraints: The lymph node origin of tumor T cells was framed as consistent with a hypothesis, not demonstrated. Tumors had less TCR diversity than lymph nodes, more than nontumor tissue.

TCRdb redid the calling of the multiplex PCR reads with MiXCR, one entry per CDR3 protein. The table lists roughly 80,000 distinct CDR3 sequences, approximately 20% of them singletons. CDR1 is MNHNS and CDR2 is SASEGT in the germline V gene. The CDR3 consists of 14 residues. With 7 bases clipped from V and 0 bases from J, the junction kept 6 bases outside the gene matches. The lymph nodes were axillary draining lymph nodes from breast cancer patients. Points on this clonotype: Its antigen is unknown.

The sample consisted of axillary lymph node tissue. V is TRBV6-1 and J is TRBJ2-7; 7 bases align to TRBD1. This receptor was taken from a female donor with breast cancer. Some clones in this sample may be carry-over from other donors' samples. Written as DNA, the CDR3 is TGTGCCAGCACCCTGGGGGACAGCTCCTACGAGCAGTACTTC. Its protein is CASTLGDSSYEQYF.